This passage covers 9 T cell receptor beta chains from one sample sequenced in a study of beta chain features in type 1 diabetes (dated by TCRdb to 2016 to 2019). General conclusions and limits of the study: Type 1 diabetes patients showed a moderate but significant shortening of TCRB CDR3 length in all four CD4+ subsets.

Library prep was done by the immunoSEQ multiplex PCR assay. The High Capacity cDNA Reverse Transcription Kit was used to reverse transcribe all of the isolated RNA, meaning that expressed TCRB transcripts were what got sequenced. TCRdb limited this immuneACCESS table to in-frame rearrangements with V and J called. A share of clones is missing; checked studies link under half to unresolved V genes, and the rest is unexplained. In this sample the table shows about 120,000 clones, roughly 17% of which occur a single time. In total, the top ten clones hold 2% to 3% of the sample. No antigen has been identified for these receptors. Sequencing input: central memory CD4+ T cells from blood. Receptors were obtained from a man aged 30 to 45 with type 1 diabetes.

The chain links TRBV5-4 to TRBJ2-5; TRBD2 matches at 13 bases. Unmatched junction bases numbered 18, after V lost 3 bases and J lost 4 bases. The CDR3 runs to 20 residues. Per the germline V gene, CDR1 is SGHNT and CDR2 is YYREEE (reference sequence). The DNA for the CDR3 is TGTGCCAGCAGCTGGGCTCCCGGGACTAGCGGGGAAGACGCGGGAGAGACCCAGTACTTC. Translated: CASSWAPGTSGEDAGETQYF.

The chain joins TRBV7-3 to TRBJ2-2; 8 bases agree with TRBD1. This CDR3 has 16 amino acids. V lost 5 bases to trimming and J lost 4 bases; unmatched junction nucleotides: 9. Germline V gives CDR1 SGHTA, CDR2 FQGTGA. The CDR3 nucleotides are TGTGCCAGCAGCCGGGTCGACAGGGGAGGCACCGGGGAGCTGTTTTTT. Translation: CASSRVDRGGTGELFF.

The chain carries TRBV29-1 and TRBJ1-1, with D uncertain. The V end lost 5 bases, the J end lost 0 bases, and 4 bases lay between the germline ends. CDR3 size: 11 residues. Germline V gene lookup returns CDR1 SQVTM and CDR2 ANQGSEA. In nucleotides, the CDR3 is TGCAGCGTTTTCTTGAACACTGAAGCTTTCTTT. Its translation is CSVFLNTEAFF.

The J gene is TRBJ2-3, the V gene TRBV7-9; D is perhaps TRBD2 (6 bases). The CDR3 is 15 residues long. Trimming shortened V by 4 bases and J by 3 bases, and 14 bases separated the two germline ends. Germline V gives CDR1 SEHNR, CDR2 FQNEAQ (reference sequence). This chain's CDR3 is CASSSVRRETDTQYF. DNA for the CDR3: TGTGCCAGCAGCTCCGTGAGGAGGGAGACAGATACGCAGTATTTT.

This clone was recorded a few times. CDR3 bases: TGTGCCATCAGCCGGGACCCCAATAATTCACCCCTCCACTTT. Protein product: CAISRDPNNSPLHF. The chain recombines TRBV10-3 with TRBJ1-6, with TRBD1 as a possible D gene (5 bases). In germline, CDR1 is ENHRY, CDR2 SYGVKD. Between the trimmed V and J ends, which lost 6 bases and 5 bases, there was a span of 11 bases. The CDR3 is 14 residues long.

The sample holds a few counts of this clone. This rearrangement joins TRBV5-1 to TRBJ1-1; 7 bases match TRBD1. Trimming removed 0 bases from V and 4 bases from J; junction bases left unmatched: 15. Germline-derived CDR1 and CDR2 are SGHRS and YFSETQ. The CDR3 is 18 residues long. The CDR3 protein is CASSLGGPRQGLGTEAFF. The DNA of the CDR3 is TGCGCCAGCAGCTTGGGGGGTCCTCGACAGGGATTAGGCACTGAAGCTTTCTTT. The complete variable domain, with remaining parts taken from reference TRBV5-1 and TRBJ1-1, reads KAGVTQTPRYLIKTRGQQVTLSCSPISGHRSVSWYQQTPGQGLQFLFEYFSETQRNKGNFPGRFSGRQFSNSRSEMNVSTLELGDSALYLCASSLGGPRQGLGTEAFFGQGTRLTVV.

J is TRBJ2-1 and V is TRBV10-3; 7 positions match TRBD2. This CDR3 region has 14 residues. From germline, CDR1 is ENHRY and CDR2 SYGVKD. The J segment lost 4 bases and the V segment lost 8 bases, leaving 8 bases of the junction unmatched. The CDR3 here is CAISTGTNYNEQFF. The CDR3, as DNA: TGTGCCATCTCAACCGGGACTAATTACAATGAGCAGTTCTTC.

The V call is TRBV6-5, the J call TRBJ2-7; no clear D gene. Trimming removed 6 bases at V and 3 bases at J, with 12 bases between. The CDR3 has 13 amino acids. CDR1 is MNHEY and CDR2 is SVGAGI in the germline V gene. The CDR3 DNA reads as TGTGCCAGCAGCCTATACACCCACTACGAGCAGTACTTC. Protein: CASSLYTHYEQYF.

The chain has TRBV14 and TRBJ2-2; D is undetermined. This CDR3 is 14 amino acids long. Germline CDR1 SGHDN, CDR2 FVKESK. The germline V and J ends were trimmed by 4 bases and 8 bases, with 14 bases remaining between them. The CDR3 DNA reads as TGTGCCAGCAGCCCACTCCCCCGACCTGGGGAGCTGTTTTTT. As protein: CASSPLPRPGELFF.